These 10 T cell receptor beta chains came from one sample sequenced in a study of T cells in Graves' hyperthyroidism and ophthalmopathy. Amplified regions were TCR beta CDR3 sequences from RNA transcripts. The study used the HTBI primer set for a first-round RT-PCR of the TCR CDR3. TCRdb fed the multiplex PCR reads into MiXCR, producing one record per CDR3 protein. Of approximately 400,000 distinct CDR3 sequences listed, approximately 15% are singletons. Sequencing was done on a sample of blood. The receptors come from a woman aged 18 to 35 with Graves' hyperthyroidism that later progressed to Graves' ophthalmopathy.

This clonotype was seen a handful of times. The rearrangement uses TRBV10-1 and TRBJ2-7; a weak D match, TRBD2 (5 bases). V was trimmed by 6 bases and J by 3 bases, leaving 15 bases between them. The V gene's germline CDR1 is WNHNN and CDR2 SYGVQD (reference sequence). The CDR3 loop spans 14 amino acids. CDR3 region: CASSPSTGYYEQYF. The DNA of the CDR3 is TGCGCCAGCAGCCCCTCGACGGGATACTACGAGCAGTACTTC.

This clonotype appeared many times. V is TRBV5-6 and J is TRBJ2-7; a weak D match, TRBD2 (6 bases). Trimming shortened V by 3 bases and J by 5 bases, and 9 bases separated the two germline ends. Looked up from germline, CDR1 is SGHDT and CDR2 is YYEEEE. CDR3 size: 12 residues. CDR3 amino acids: CASSWGVNEQYF. CDR3 nucleotides: TGTGCCAGCAGCTGGGGGGTGAACGAGCAGTACTTC.

V usage is TRBV10-1 and J usage is TRBJ2-4; the D is unclear. CDR3 length: 17 residues. Germline V gene sequence: CDR1 WNHNN, CDR2 SYGVQD (reference sequence). V lost 7 bases, J lost 2 bases, and 21 bases lay in between. The chain's CDR3 is CASTPSFFVSTKNIQYF. The CDR3 nucleotides read TGCGCCAGCACCCCTTCCTTTTTTGTCTCGACCAAAAACATTCAGTACTTC.

This clonotype has at least ten counts. The rearrangement links TRBV27 to TRBJ2-7; D is unresolved. The germline CDR1 and CDR2 sequences are MNHEY and SMNVEV (reference sequence). This CDR3 spans 14 amino acids. Trimming shortened V by 6 bases and J by 5 bases, and 17 bases separated the two germline ends. The CDR3 sequence: CASRPRTARDEQYF. The CDR3 DNA reads as TGTGCCAGCAGACCTCGGACGGCTCGGGACGAGCAGTACTTC.

This clonotype was found many times. The rearrangement links TRBV6-1 to TRBJ1-5; D unresolved. This CDR3 spans 14 amino acids. Trimming took 5 bases from V and 2 from J, leaving 10 bases between them. Germline V gene lookup returns CDR1 MNHNS and CDR2 SASEGT. The DNA of the CDR3 is TGTGCCAGCAGTCCCACCGTGGGCAATCAGCCCCAGCATTTT. Protein sequence: CASSPTVGNQPQHF.

This clonotype has a count of ten or more. The CDR3 nucleotides read TGTGCCAGCCAGGACAGCCTCGGGGAGCAGTACTTC. This translates into CASQDSLGEQYF. This chain uses TRBV2 with TRBJ2-7; D may be TRBD1 (6 bases). This CDR3 is 12 amino acids long. The ends were cut back, 8 bases at V and 7 bases at J, with 15 bases in the middle. The germline V gene has CDR1 SNHLY and CDR2 FYNNEI. The full variable domain, in which reference TRBV2 and TRBJ2-7 provide the parts outside the CDR3, is EPEVTQTPSHQVTQMGQEVILRCVPISNHLYFYWYRQILGQKVEFLVSFYNNEISEKSEIFDDQFSVERPDGSNFTLKIRSTKLEDSAMYFCASQDSLGEQYFGPGTRLTVT.

The chain combines TRBV30 with TRBJ2-2, with D unresolved. The ends were cut back, 5 bases at V and 0 bases at J, with 4 bases in the middle. The CDR3 is made up of 12 amino acids. Germline values: CDR1 GTSNPN, CDR2 SVGIG (reference sequence). The CDR3 coding sequence is TGTGCCTGGTTGCCGAACACCGGGGAGCTGTTTTTT. This sequence encodes CAWLPNTGELFF.

The chain joins TRBV7-3 to TRBJ2-3, with TRBD1 identical over 10 bases. The CDR3 extends over 15 amino acids. Germline trimming cut 4 bases from V and 3 bases from J; bases unmatched to any gene: 4. CDR1 SGHTA and CDR2 FQGTGA come from the germline V gene. The CDR3 nucleotides read TGTGCCAGCAGCTCGGGACAGGGGAGGACAGATACGCAGTATTTT. Amino acids: CASSSGQGRTDTQYF.

The chain joins TRBV20-1 to TRBJ2-1; 16 nucleotides line up with TRBD2. The germline V gene has CDR1 DFQATT and CDR2 SNEGSKA (reference sequence). This CDR3 region has 16 residues. The ends lost 5 bases at V and 10 bases at J; junction bases unmatched: 11. The CDR3 nucleotides read TGCAGTGCTGGGGGACTAGCGGGAGGGCGGAGAAAGGAGCAGTTCTTC. It translates to CSAGGLAGGRRKEQFF.

Worth noting for this clonotype: A much bigger clone sits one base away, suggesting this may be a read error. The rearrangement joins TRBV5-6 to TRBJ1-4, with 7 bases matching TRBD1. Per germline, CDR1 SGHDT and CDR2 YYEEEE. CDR3 length: 17 amino acids. As DNA, the CDR3 is TGTACCAGCAGCCCCTGGGCCTTGACAGGGACGAATGAAAAACTGTTTTTT. Residues: CTSSPWALTGTNEKLFF.